This TCR beta chain was obtained from a study of cytomegalovirus exposure and HLA in healthy donors. Study overall: Researchers previously reported finding just under 120 million unique TCR beta sequences from 150 million to 200 million T cells. Roughly 85 million unique TCRs from HLA-typed donors made up an early data release. Overall study results and limits: The study recorded 150 to 200 TCR beta chains that were cytomegalovirus-associated.

Trimming shortened V by 4 bases and J by 6 bases, and 12 bases separated the two germline ends. The CDR3 consists of 13 residues. From germline, CDR1 is SGHAT and CDR2 FQDESV (reference sequence). Points on this clone: Antigen specificity is unknown.

The PCR used 60 Vbeta and 13 Jbeta primers. The assay was immunoSEQ multiplex PCR, and TCRdb's table has in-frame clones only and misses some. The data show about 110,000 clones, roughly 15% seen once. The TCR comes from a female donor in good health and CMV-seronegative. This chain connects TRBV11-1 to TRBJ1-1; possible D gene TRBD1, 5 bases. Sequenced material: PBMCs. The CDR3 protein is CASSYGTRAEAFF. In nucleotides, the CDR3 is TGTGCCAGCAGCTACGGGACTCGTGCTGAAGCTTTCTTT.